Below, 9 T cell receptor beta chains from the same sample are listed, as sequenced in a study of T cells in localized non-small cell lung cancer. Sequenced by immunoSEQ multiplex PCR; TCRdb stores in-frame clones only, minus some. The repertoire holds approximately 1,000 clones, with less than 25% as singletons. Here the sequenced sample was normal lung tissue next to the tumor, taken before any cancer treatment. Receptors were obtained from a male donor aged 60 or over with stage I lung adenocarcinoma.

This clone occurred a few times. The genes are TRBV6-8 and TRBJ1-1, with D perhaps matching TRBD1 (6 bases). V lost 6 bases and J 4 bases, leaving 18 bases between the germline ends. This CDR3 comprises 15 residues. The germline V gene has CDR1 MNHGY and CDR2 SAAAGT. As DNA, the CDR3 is TGTGCCAGCAGGACAATGGGATACAGGGCCACTGAAGCTTTCTTT. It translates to CASRTMGYRATEAFF.

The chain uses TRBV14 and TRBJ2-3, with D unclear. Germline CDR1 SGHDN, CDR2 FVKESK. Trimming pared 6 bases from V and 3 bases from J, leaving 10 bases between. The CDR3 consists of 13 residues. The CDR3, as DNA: TGTGCCAGCAGTCGATTCCGGACAGATACGCAGTATTTT. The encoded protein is CASSRFRTDTQYF.

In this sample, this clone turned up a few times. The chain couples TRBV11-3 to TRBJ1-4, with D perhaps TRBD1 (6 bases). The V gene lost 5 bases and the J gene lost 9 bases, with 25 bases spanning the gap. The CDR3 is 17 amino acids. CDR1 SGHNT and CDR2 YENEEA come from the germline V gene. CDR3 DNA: TGTGCCAGCAGCCTGTGGGGCTTCGGGACAAGGGACCAAAAACTGTTTTTT. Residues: CASSLWGFGTRDQKLFF.

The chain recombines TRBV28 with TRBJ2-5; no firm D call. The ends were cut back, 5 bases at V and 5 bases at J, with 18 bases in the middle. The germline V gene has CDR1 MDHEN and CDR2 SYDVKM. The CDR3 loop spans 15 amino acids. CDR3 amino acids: CASSLLSAPWETQYF. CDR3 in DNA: TGTGCCAGCAGTCTCCTCTCGGCCCCGTGGGAGACCCAGTACTTC.

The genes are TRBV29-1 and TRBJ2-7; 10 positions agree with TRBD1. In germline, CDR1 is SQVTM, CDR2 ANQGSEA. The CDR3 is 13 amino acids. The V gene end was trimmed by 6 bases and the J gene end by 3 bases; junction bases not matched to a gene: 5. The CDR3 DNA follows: TGCAGCGTGGGGACAGGGGTTCTCTACGAGCAGTACTTC. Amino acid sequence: CSVGTGVLYEQYF.

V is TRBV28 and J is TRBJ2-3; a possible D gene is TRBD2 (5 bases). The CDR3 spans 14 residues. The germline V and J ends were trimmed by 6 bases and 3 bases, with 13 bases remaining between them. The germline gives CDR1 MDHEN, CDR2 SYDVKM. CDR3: CASREEGWTDTQYF. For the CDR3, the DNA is TGTGCCAGCAGGGAAGAGGGTTGGACAGATACGCAGTATTTT.

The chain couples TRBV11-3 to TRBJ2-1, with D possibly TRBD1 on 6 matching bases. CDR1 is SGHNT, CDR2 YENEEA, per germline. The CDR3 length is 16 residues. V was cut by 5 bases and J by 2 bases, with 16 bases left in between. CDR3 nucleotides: TGTGCCAGCAGCCAATCGCCGGGACAAACCTACAATGAGCAGTTCTTC. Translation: CASSQSPGQTYNEQFF. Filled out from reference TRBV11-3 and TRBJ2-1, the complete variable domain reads EAGVVQSPRYKIIEKKQPVAFWCNPISGHNTLYWYLQNLGQGPELLIRYENEEAVDDSQLPKDRFSAERLKGVDSTLKIQPAELGDSAVYLCASSQSPGQTYNEQFFGPGTRLTVL.

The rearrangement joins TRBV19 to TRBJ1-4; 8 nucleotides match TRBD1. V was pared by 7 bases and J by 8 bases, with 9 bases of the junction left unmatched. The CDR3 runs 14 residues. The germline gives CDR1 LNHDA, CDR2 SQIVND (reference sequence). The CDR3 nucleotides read TGTGCCAGTACCACCGGACAGGGTTGGGAAAAACTGTTTTTT. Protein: CASTTGQGWEKLFF.

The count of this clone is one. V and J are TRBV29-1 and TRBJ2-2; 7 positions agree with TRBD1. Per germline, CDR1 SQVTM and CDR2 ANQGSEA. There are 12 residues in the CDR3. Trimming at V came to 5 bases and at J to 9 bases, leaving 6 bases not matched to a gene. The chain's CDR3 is CSVTGDRRELFF. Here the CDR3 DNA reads TGCAGCGTTACAGGGGACCGGAGGGAGCTGTTTTTT.